Following are 3 T cell receptor beta chains from one sample sequenced in a study of T cells in Graves' hyperthyroidism and ophthalmopathy. TCR beta CDR3 region amplification was performed from RNA transcripts. With the HTBI primer set, the TCR CDR3 went through a first round of RT-PCR. TCRdb processed the multiplex PCR reads anew with MiXCR; each CDR3 protein has one entry. The sample lists 700,000 to 850,000 distinct CDR3 sequences, over 35% seen once, with around 30% in the top ten. Input material: blood. The source is a woman between 35 and 50 years old with Graves' hyperthyroidism.

With regard to this clonotype: This may be a read error, as it is one base from a much larger clone. The chain is built from TRBV29-1 and TRBJ2-7; TRBD1 might be the D (6 bases). Germline values: CDR1 SQVTM, CDR2 ANQGSEA. This CDR3 has 14 residues. Trimming stripped 1 base from V and 4 bases from J, with 14 bases between. CDR3 protein: CSVEGDKETYEQYF. The CDR3 DNA is TGCAGCGTTGAAGGGGACAAGGAAACTTACGAGCAGTACTTC.

The gene calls are TRBV28 and TRBJ2-7; maybe TRBD2 (7 bases). The CDR3 loop spans 15 amino acids. Germline CDR1 reads MDHEN; CDR2 reads SYDVKM. Trimming took off 5 bases at V and 3 bases at J, with 17 bases between the two ends. The CDR3 region has the DNA TGTGCCAGCAGTGGGTCTCTCGGGGGGCACTACGAGCAGTACTTC. It encodes CASSGSLGGHYEQYF.

This clonotype was recorded a few times. V gene TRBV29-1 combines with J gene TRBJ1-1; D remains unclear. The V gene's germline CDR1 is SQVTM and CDR2 ANQGSEA. Trimming took 0 bases from V and 2 from J, leaving 7 bases between them. The CDR3 runs 13 residues. CDR3 DNA sequence: TGCAGCGTTGAAGAACCGGCTAACACTGAAGCTTTCTTT. Translating gives CSVEEPANTEAFF.